These 28 T cell receptor beta chains share one sample of origin, sequenced in a study of OX40 agonist ivuxolimab in advanced cancers. Using immunoSEQ multiplex PCR, the repertoire was profiled, and TCRdb retains in-frame clones only, with some absent. This sample has roughly 45,000 clones, with 80% to 95% found just once. Source: CD4+ or CD8+ T cells sorted from blood, taken in a trial of the OX40 agonist ivuxolimab. These receptors were obtained from an adult with an advanced solid tumor such as melanoma, head and neck, liver or kidney cancer.

V and J are TRBV15 and TRBJ2-7; TRBD1 aligns across 7 bases. The V gene's germline CDR1 is LNHNV and CDR2 YYDKDF (reference sequence). The CDR3 loop spans 15 amino acids. V lost 1 base to trimming and J lost 3 bases; unmatched junction nucleotides: 6. CDR3 sequence (DNA): TGTGCCACCAGCAGAGGATTGACAGGGAACTACGAGCAGTACGTC. This encodes CATSRGLTGNYEQYV.

The V call is TRBV19, the J call TRBJ1-2; 8 bases are shared with TRBD1. CDR3 length: 14 amino acids. The V and J ends lost 5 bases and 2 bases, in that order; junction bases with no gene match: 4. Per the germline V gene, CDR1 is LNHDA and CDR2 is SQIVND (reference sequence). The CDR3 region has the DNA TGTGCCAGTAGTCCCGGGACAGGCAACTATGGCTACACCTTC. Translation gives CASSPGTGNYGYTF. Drawing the rest from reference TRBV19 and TRBJ1-2, the complete variable domain is DGGITQSPKYLFRKEGQNVTLSCEQNLNHDAMYWYRQDPGQGLRLIYYSQIVNDFQKGDIAEGYSVSREKKESFPLTVTSAQKNPTAFYLCASSPGTGNYGYTFGSGTRLTVV.

V gene TRBV7-3 combines with J gene TRBJ2-6, with TRBD2 as a possible D gene (5 bases). Between the trimmed V and J ends, which lost 0 bases and 7 bases, there was a span of 19 bases. This CDR3 has 18 residues. In germline, CDR1 is SGHTA, CDR2 FQGTGA. The CDR3 region has the DNA TGTGCCAGCAGCTTAACGGGTGGTACCACCTCTAGCGCCAACGTCCTGACTTTC. It encodes CASSLTGGTTSSANVLTF.

The genes are TRBV5-4 and TRBJ1-1, with no clear D. The CDR3 spans 15 residues. Germline-derived CDR1 and CDR2 are SGHNT and YYREEE (reference sequence). Trimming cost V 4 bases and J 4 bases, with 17 bases left between them. This CDR3 is CASSQSPKAPTEAFF. CDR3 sequence (DNA): TGTGCCAGCAGCCAATCCCCCAAAGCGCCCACTGAAGCTTTCTTT.

The V call is TRBV19, the J call TRBJ2-1, with 9 nucleotides matching TRBD2. Trimming took 5 bases from V and 7 from J; bases not matched to a gene: 9. CDR1 is LNHDA, CDR2 SQIVND, per germline (reference sequence). CDR3 length equals 15 residues. The CDR3: CASSLGLAQGNEQFF. CDR3 DNA: TGTGCCAGTAGTCTGGGACTAGCCCAGGGGAATGAGCAGTTCTTC.

This chain connects TRBV9 to TRBJ2-3; 14 positions agree with TRBD2. Germline CDR1 reads SGDLS; CDR2 reads YYNGEE. V was pared by 2 bases and J by 1 base, with 3 bases of the junction left unmatched. This CDR3 comprises 17 residues. The CDR3 protein is CASSVTGLAGGTDTQYF. For the CDR3, the DNA is TGTGCCAGCAGCGTCACGGGACTAGCGGGGGGCACAGATACGCAGTATTTT.

The rearrangement links TRBV11-2 to TRBJ1-1; D ambiguous. V was shortened by 8 bases and J by 5 bases, with 9 bases between the two germline ends. The CDR3 extends over 11 amino acids. Germline V lookup: CDR1 SGHAT, CDR2 FQNNGV. CDR3 residues: CASAPRTEAFF. The CDR3 DNA reads TGTGCCAGCGCCCCGCGGACTGAAGCTTTCTTT.

This chain connects TRBV9 to TRBJ2-7; 7 bases map to TRBD1. The germline gives CDR1 SGDLS, CDR2 YYNGEE. The CDR3 sequence is 12 residues long. V trimming: 4 bases; J trimming: 4 bases; junction bases outside the gene matches: 2. This CDR3 is CASSPGGYEQYF. The CDR3 DNA is TGTGCCAGCAGCCCAGGGGGTTACGAGCAGTACTTC.

The chain is built from TRBV4-1 and TRBJ1-3; D is uncertain. The V end lost 0 bases, the J end lost 6 bases, and 9 bases lay between the germline ends. The CDR3 loop spans 14 amino acids. Germline V gene sequence: CDR1 MGHRA, CDR2 YSYEKL. The CDR3: CASSQEPKENTIYF. CDR3 sequence (DNA): TGCGCCAGCAGCCAAGAGCCGAAAGAAAACACCATATATTTT.

This chain links TRBV4-1 with TRBJ2-5; 10 nucleotides agree with TRBD2. V dropped 2 bases and J dropped 2; count of bases not matched to a gene: 8. There are 17 residues in the CDR3. Germline CDR1 MGHRA, CDR2 YSYEKL. CDR3 in amino acids: CASSQTSSLAGQETQYF. The CDR3 bases are TGCGCCAGCAGCCAAACAAGCTCACTAGCGGGACAAGAGACCCAGTACTTC.

The chain uses TRBV5-1 and TRBJ2-3, with TRBD1 identical over 9 bases. The CDR3 consists of 16 residues. The V gene end was trimmed by 7 bases and the J gene end by 2 bases; junction bases not matched to a gene: 11. CDR1 is SGHRS and CDR2 is YFSETQ in the germline V gene. The CDR3 region is CASLEGTGRLTDTQYF. In nucleotides, the CDR3 is TGCGCCAGCCTTGAGGGGACAGGGAGGCTCACAGATACGCAGTATTTT.

The chain links TRBV30 to TRBJ2-7, with D tentatively TRBD1 (5 bases). The CDR3 has 13 residues. CDR1 and CDR2 (germline): GTSNPN, SVGIG (reference sequence). Trimming took 2 bases from V and 4 from J, leaving 12 bases between them. The CDR3 sequence is CAWSSRAWYEQYF. In DNA, the CDR3 is TGTGCCTGGAGTTCCAGGGCTTGGTACGAGCAGTACTTC.

V gene TRBV5-6 combines with J gene TRBJ1-2; no firm D call. Germline CDR1 SGHDT, CDR2 YYEEEE. Trimming removed 0 bases at V and 2 bases at J, with 8 bases between. The CDR3 loop spans 14 amino acids. Here the CDR3 DNA reads TGTGCCAGCAGCTTGGAACACCAGAACTATGGCTACACCTTC. It is translated as CASSLEHQNYGYTF.

This chain connects TRBV7-7 to TRBJ1-3, with a possible D match to TRBD1 (5 bases). The CDR3 has 15 amino acids. Germline CDR1 reads SSHAT; CDR2 reads FNYEAQ (reference sequence). As DNA, the CDR3 is TGTGCTAGCGCTTCCGGGACGGCCTCTGGAAACACCATATATTTT. Translated, it gives CASASGTASGNTIYF.

The rearrangement uses TRBV5-1 and TRBJ1-1, with D uncertain. The V end was cut by 1 base, the J end by 0 bases, with 1 base between. Looked up from germline, CDR1 is SGHRS and CDR2 is YFSETQ. This CDR3 has 12 amino acids. In DNA, the CDR3 is TGCGCCAGCAGCTTGCTGAACACTGAAGCTTTCTTT. It specifies CASSLLNTEAFF.

The CDR3 loop reads CASSAAGGLDGGYTF. DNA of the CDR3: TGTGCCAGCAGCGCCGCCGGAGGGCTAGATGGTGGCTACACCTTC. The chain is built from TRBV7-9 and TRBJ1-2; D not resolved. The CDR3 totals 15 residues. The ends were cut back, 5 bases at V and 7 bases at J, with 20 bases in the middle. The germline CDR1 and CDR2 sequences are SEHNR and FQNEAQ (reference sequence). Supplemented by reference TRBV7-9 and TRBJ1-2, the full variable domain reads DTGVSQNPRHKITKRGQNVTFRCDPISEHNRLYWYRQTLGQGPEFLTYFQNEAQLEKSRLLSDRFSAERPKGSFSTLEIQRTEQGDSAMYLCASSAAGGLDGGYTFGSGTRLTVV.

For the CDR3, the DNA is TGTGCCAGTAGTTCAGGGGGTTGGAGTCAGCCCCAGCATTTT. Translating gives CASSSGGWSQPQHF. The J gene is TRBJ1-5, the V gene TRBV19; 7 positions match TRBD1. The CDR3 consists of 14 residues. The V and J ends lost 5 bases and 6 bases, in that order; junction bases with no gene match: 7. Germline CDR1 reads LNHDA; CDR2 reads SQIVND (reference sequence). The whole variable domain, filled in from reference TRBV19 and TRBJ1-5, reads DGGITQSPKYLFRKEGQNVTLSCEQNLNHDAMYWYRQDPGQGLRLIYYSQIVNDFQKGDIAEGYSVSREKKESFPLTVTSAQKNPTAFYLCASSSGGWSQPQHFGDGTRLSIL.

This chain uses TRBV19 with TRBJ2-3; D gene unclear. V was pared by 2 bases and J by 4 bases, with 7 bases between. The V gene's germline CDR1 is LNHDA and CDR2 SQIVND (reference sequence). CDR3 length equals 13 residues. In nucleotides, the CDR3 is TGTGCCAGTAGTATAATCCTCGCAGATACGCAGTATTTT. The encoded protein is CASSIILADTQYF.

This chain connects TRBV5-4 to TRBJ1-4; 7 bases align to TRBD1. The CDR3 length is 16 residues. Germline values: CDR1 SGHNT, CDR2 YYREEE (reference sequence). J gave up 8 bases and V 0 bases, and 10 bases lay outside the gene matches. This chain's CDR3 is CASSLDGTDLWEKLFF. Written as DNA, the CDR3 is TGTGCCAGCAGCTTGGACGGGACAGATCTTTGGGAAAAACTGTTTTTT.

The chain is built from TRBV4-1 and TRBJ2-7; 8 nucleotides match TRBD2. The CDR3 spans 16 residues. With 1 base clipped from V and 3 bases from J, the junction kept 8 bases outside the gene matches. Germline V gives CDR1 MGHRA, CDR2 YSYEKL. The CDR3 DNA reads TGCGCCAGCAGCCAAGGCAGCGGGGGTACCAACTACGAGCAGTACTTC. Its translation is CASSQGSGGTNYEQYF.

This clone was detected only once. This rearrangement joins TRBV6-1 to TRBJ2-7; 9 bases align to TRBD1. CDR3 length equals 14 residues. Germline V lookup: CDR1 MNHNS, CDR2 SASEGT. The ends lost 1 base at V and 10 bases at J; junction bases unmatched: 8. The CDR3 DNA reads TGTGCCAGCAGTGAAGGAGGGGACAGGGATGAACAGTACGTC. Translated: CASSEGGDRDEQYV.

The V and J genes are TRBV11-2 and TRBJ2-1; D is ambiguous. CDR3 length: 15 amino acids. V was trimmed by 6 bases and J by 3 bases, leaving 15 bases between them. Germline V gives CDR1 SGHAT, CDR2 FQNNGV. The DNA for the CDR3 is TGTGCCAGCAGTCTATCTCTGGCAATCTACAATGAGCAGTTCTTC. Its protein product is CASSLSLAIYNEQFF. The full variable domain, with the rest looked up from reference TRBV11-2 and TRBJ2-1, is EAGVAQSPRYKIIEKRQSVAFWCNPISGHATLYWYQQILGQGPKLLIQFQNNGVVDDSQLPKDRFSAERLKGVDSTLKIQPAKLEDSAVYLCASSLSLAIYNEQFFGPGTRLTVL.

This clone was counted once. This chain uses TRBV10-1 with TRBJ2-2, with D tentatively TRBD2 (5 bases). V lost 3 bases to trimming and J lost 4 bases, with 9 bases between them. In germline, CDR1 is WNHNN, CDR2 SYGVQD (reference sequence). The CDR3 spans 14 residues. CDR3 coding DNA: TGCGCCAGCAGTGAACGGCGGGTCACCGGGGAGCTGTTTTTT. This gives the protein CASSERRVTGELFF.

With respect to this clone: Other DNA sequences from this sample encode an identical CDR3 as well. V usage is TRBV7-9 and J usage is TRBJ1-5; no clear D. The CDR3 length is 14 residues. Deletions cut 1 base from V and 3 bases from J, with 7 bases between. CDR1 and CDR2 from the germline V gene are SEHNR and FQNEAQ (reference sequence). As DNA, the CDR3 is TGTGCCAGCAGCTTAGGGGGAAACAATCAGCCCCAGCATTTT. Protein: CASSLGGNNQPQHF.

The chain is built from TRBV29-1 and TRBJ2-1, with D hard to call. In germline, CDR1 is SQVTM, CDR2 ANQGSEA. The CDR3 extends over 16 amino acids. The ends were cut back, 2 bases at V and 0 bases at J, with 14 bases in the middle. CDR3 sequence (DNA): TGCAGCGTTGAACTTGGCAACGGGTTCTCCTACAATGAGCAGTTCTTC. This sequence encodes CSVELGNGFSYNEQFF.

The chain uses TRBV15 and TRBJ2-1, with a possible D match to TRBD2 (6 bases). CDR3 size: 14 residues. Germline-derived CDR1 and CDR2 are LNHNV and YYDKDF (reference sequence). The germline V and J ends were trimmed by 0 bases and 7 bases, with 10 bases remaining between them. For the CDR3, the DNA is TGTGCCACCAGCAGAGATGCGGGGTTAAATGAGCAGTTCTTC. Translating gives CATSRDAGLNEQFF.

This chain uses TRBV30 with TRBJ2-7; 7 positions match TRBD1. CDR3 length equals 14 residues. V dropped 5 bases and J dropped 0; count of bases not matched to a gene: 7. Germline V CDR1 and CDR2: GTSNPN, SVGIG (reference sequence). The CDR3 DNA follows: TGTGCCTGGGGACAGGACCGTAGCTCCTACGAGCAGTACTTC. This sequence encodes CAWGQDRSSYEQYF.

A word on this clone: The same CDR3 is also encoded by other DNA sequences in this sample. The V call is TRBV27, the J call TRBJ1-6; D gene ambiguous. Germline V CDR1 and CDR2: MNHEY, SMNVEV (reference sequence). Deletions cut 6 bases from V and 3 bases from J, with 3 bases between. CDR3 length equals 12 residues. The CDR3 loop reads CASRGYNSPLHF. The CDR3 DNA reads as TGTGCCAGCAGGGGCTATAATTCACCCCTCCACTTT.